Below, 9 T cell receptor beta chains from the same sample are listed, as sequenced in a study of blood T cell repertoires in COVID-19. Sequenced by immunoSEQ multiplex PCR; TCRdb stores in-frame clones only, minus some. The repertoire holds a few hundred thousand clones, with approximately 87% as singletons. The sample comprised peripheral blood. All receptors derive from a woman aged 50 to 60 with acute or convalescent COVID-19.

The chain joins TRBV27 to TRBJ1-4, with D possibly being TRBD1 (6 bases). Per the germline V gene, CDR1 is MNHEY and CDR2 is SMNVEV (reference sequence). CDR3 size: 18 residues. V was pared by 2 bases and J by 7 bases, with 23 bases between. For the CDR3, the DNA is TGTGCCAGCAGTTTAACGCCGCAGACAGGCCGGTACCGTGAAAAACTGTTTTTT. Protein product: CASSLTPQTGRYREKLFF.

This chain links TRBV4-2 with TRBJ1-2, with 7 bases matching TRBD1. CDR1 LGHNA and CDR2 YNFKEQ come from the germline V gene. Trimming cost V 0 bases and J 7 bases; bases outside gene matches: 8. This CDR3 is 15 amino acids long. CDR3 in DNA: TGTGCCAGCAGCCAAGATTGGCAGGGGGTGGGTGGCTACACCTTC. Its translation: CASSQDWQGVGGYTF.

This chain uses TRBV9 with TRBJ1-6; D gene ambiguous. Germline loops: CDR1 SGDLS, CDR2 YYNGEE. CDR3 length: 14 amino acids. V dropped 0 bases and J dropped 9 bases, with 10 bases sitting between them. Here the CDR3 DNA reads TGTGCCAGCAGCGTAGGTCCGGGAGGTTCACCCCTCCACTTT. Encoded protein: CASSVGPGGSPLHF.

This chain connects TRBV18 to TRBJ1-1, with 9 bases fitting TRBD1. The CDR3 length is 15 residues. Germline assignment: CDR1 KGHSH and CDR2 LQKENI. Trimming at V came to 4 bases and at J to 1 base, leaving 4 bases not matched to a gene. CDR3 in DNA: TGTGCCAGCTCACTAGCGGGACAGGGGAACACTGAAGCTTTCTTT. Its protein product is CASSLAGQGNTEAFF. The full variable domain, with the rest looked up from reference TRBV18 and TRBJ1-1, is NAGVMQNPRHLVRRRGQEARLRCSPMKGHSHVYWYRQLPEEGLKFMVYLQKENIIDESGMPKERFSAEFPKEGPSILRIQQVVRGDSAAYFCASSLAGQGNTEAFFGQGTRLTVV.

This chain connects TRBV27 to TRBJ1-3; D is unclear. Trimming shortened V by 8 bases and J by 1 base, and 12 bases separated the two germline ends. Per germline, CDR1 MNHEY and CDR2 SMNVEV (reference sequence). This CDR3 is built from 14 residues. CDR3 nucleotides: TGTGCCAGCCGGCAGGATCTTTCTGGAAACACCATATATTTT. Residues: CASRQDLSGNTIYF.

The J gene is TRBJ2-2, the V gene TRBV7-3, with TRBD2 matching 11 bases. This CDR3 spans 17 amino acids. CDR1 and CDR2 from the germline V gene are SGHTA and FQGTGA. With 3 bases clipped from V and 2 bases from J, the junction kept 5 bases outside the gene matches. CDR3: CASSFSGRATNTGELFF. The CDR3 DNA reads as TGTGCCAGCAGCTTTAGCGGGAGGGCCACTAACACCGGGGAGCTGTTTTTT.

V usage is TRBV27 and J usage is TRBJ2-7, with 7 bases fitting TRBD2. V dropped 1 base and J dropped 6; count of bases not matched to a gene: 9. The CDR3 is 15 amino acids. CDR1 is MNHEY and CDR2 is SMNVEV in the germline V gene (reference sequence). CDR3 sequence reads: CASSLYLAGVAEQYF. The CDR3 DNA reads TGTGCCAGCAGTTTATATCTGGCGGGAGTTGCCGAGCAGTACTTC.

This clone was found once. The rearrangement links TRBV7-2 to TRBJ1-5; D remains ambiguous. Germline V lookup: CDR1 SGHTA, CDR2 FQGNSA. The V gene lost 0 bases and the J gene lost 3 bases, with 12 bases spanning the gap. CDR3 size: 16 residues. CDR3: CASSLAGRKNNQPQHF. The CDR3, as DNA: TGTGCCAGCAGCTTAGCCGGGAGGAAGAACAATCAGCCCCAGCATTTT.

As DNA, the CDR3 is TGCAGTGCTCCGACAGGGGATGGCTACACCTTC. Translation: CSAPTGDGYTF. The chain recombines TRBV20-1 with TRBJ1-2; 8 bases line up with TRBD1. Germline CDR1 DFQATT, CDR2 SNEGSKA (reference sequence). Trimming took 5 bases from V and 6 from J; bases not matched to a gene: 2. The CDR3 extends over 11 amino acids.